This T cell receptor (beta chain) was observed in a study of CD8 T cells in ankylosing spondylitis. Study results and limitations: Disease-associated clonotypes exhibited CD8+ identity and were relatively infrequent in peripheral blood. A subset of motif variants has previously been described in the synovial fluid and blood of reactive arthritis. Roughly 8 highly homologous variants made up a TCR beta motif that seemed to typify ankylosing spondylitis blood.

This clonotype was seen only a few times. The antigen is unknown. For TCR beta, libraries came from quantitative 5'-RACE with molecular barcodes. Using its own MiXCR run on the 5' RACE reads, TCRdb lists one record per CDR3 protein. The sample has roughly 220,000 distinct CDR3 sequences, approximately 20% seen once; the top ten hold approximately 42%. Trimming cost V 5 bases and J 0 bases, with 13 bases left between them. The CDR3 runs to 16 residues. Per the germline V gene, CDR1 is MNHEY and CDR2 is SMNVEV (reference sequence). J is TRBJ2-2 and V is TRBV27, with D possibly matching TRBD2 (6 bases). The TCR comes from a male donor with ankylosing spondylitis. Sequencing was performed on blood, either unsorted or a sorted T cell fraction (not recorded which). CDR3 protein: CASSLTGTPNTGELFF. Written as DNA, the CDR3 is TGTGCCAGCAGTCTTACCGGGACTCCGAACACCGGGGAGCTGTTTTTT.